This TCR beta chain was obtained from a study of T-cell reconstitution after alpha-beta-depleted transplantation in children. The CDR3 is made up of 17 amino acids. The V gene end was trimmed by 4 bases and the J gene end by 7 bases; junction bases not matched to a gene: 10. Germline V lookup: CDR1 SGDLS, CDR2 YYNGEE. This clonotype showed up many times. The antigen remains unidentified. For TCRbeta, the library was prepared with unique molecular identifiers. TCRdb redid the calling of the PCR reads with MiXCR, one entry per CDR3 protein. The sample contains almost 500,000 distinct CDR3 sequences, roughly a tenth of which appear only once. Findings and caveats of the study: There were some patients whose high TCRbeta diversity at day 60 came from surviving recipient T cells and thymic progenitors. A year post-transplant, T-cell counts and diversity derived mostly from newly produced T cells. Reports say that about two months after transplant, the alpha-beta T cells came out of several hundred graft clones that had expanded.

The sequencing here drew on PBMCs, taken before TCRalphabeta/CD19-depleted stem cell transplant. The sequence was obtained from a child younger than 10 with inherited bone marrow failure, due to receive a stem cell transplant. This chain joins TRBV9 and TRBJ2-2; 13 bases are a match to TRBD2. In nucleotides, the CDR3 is TGTGCCAGCAGCCAGGGACTAGCGGGAAGGGAGAACGGGGAGCTGTTTTTT. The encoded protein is CASSQGLAGRENGELFF. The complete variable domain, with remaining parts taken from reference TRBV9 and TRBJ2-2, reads DSGVTQTPKHLITATGQRVTLRCSPRSGDLSVYWYQQSLDQGLQFLIQYYNGEERAKGNILERFSAQQFPDLHSELNLSSLELGDSALYFCASSQGLAGRENGELFFGEGSRLTVL.